One and the same sample provided the 9 T cell receptor beta chains below, sequenced in a study of identifying expanded T cells in peripheral blood. The table came from immunoSEQ multiplex PCR; TCRdb's copy has only in-frame clones and leaves some out. Of about 82,000 clones listed, roughly 89% are singletons. Sequencing was done on a sample of blood. The receptors stem from a person aged 18 to 75 in good health.

This clone was detected once. This sequence joins TRBV19 and TRBJ1-2; TRBD1 agrees at 9 bases. The trim removed 3 bases at V and 4 bases at J, leaving 3 bases unmatched. The CDR3 is 14 residues long. Per the germline V gene, CDR1 is LNHDA and CDR2 is SQIVND (reference sequence). The CDR3 DNA follows: TGTGCCAGTAGTATGAACAGGGGGCCCTATGGCTACACCTTC. Encoded protein: CASSMNRGPYGYTF.

V usage is TRBV5-6 and J usage is TRBJ2-1, with D perhaps matching TRBD2 (6 bases). This CDR3 is built from 17 residues. Per the germline V gene, CDR1 is SGHDT and CDR2 is YYEEEE. The V gene lost 1 base and the J gene lost 1 base, with 15 bases spanning the gap. The DNA of the CDR3 is TGTGCCAGCAGCTTGAGGCGGGCGGGGTCTTCCTACAATGAGCAGTTCTTC. Translated, it gives CASSLRRAGSSYNEQFF.

This chain uses TRBV18 with TRBJ2-1, with D perhaps TRBD2 (6 bases). The CDR3 spans 12 residues. Per germline, CDR1 KGHSH and CDR2 LQKENI. The V end was cut by 7 bases, the J end by 9 bases, with 13 bases between. The CDR3: CASYTSGAEQFF. In nucleotides, the CDR3 is TGTGCCAGCTATACGTCGGGAGCTGAGCAGTTCTTC. The entire variable domain, with the rest obtained from reference TRBV18 and TRBJ2-1, is as follows: NAGVMQNPRHLVRRRGQEARLRCSPMKGHSHVYWYRQLPEEGLKFMVYLQKENIIDESGMPKERFSAEFPKEGPSILRIQQVVRGDSAAYFCASYTSGAEQFFGPGTRLTVL.

The gene calls are TRBV2 and TRBJ1-5, with D tentatively TRBD1 (5 bases). With 2 bases removed from V and 2 bases from J, the gap between germline ends came to 7 bases. CDR1 is SNHLY, CDR2 FYNNEI, per germline. The CDR3 length is 14 residues. The DNA for the CDR3 is TGTGCCAGCAGTGAACAGGGAGGCAATCAGCCCCAGCATTTT. This encodes CASSEQGGNQPQHF. The full variable domain, with the rest looked up from reference TRBV2 and TRBJ1-5, is EPEVTQTPSHQVTQMGQEVILRCVPISNHLYFYWYRQILGQKVEFLVSFYNNEISEKSEIFDDQFSVERPDGSNFTLKIRSTKLEDSAMYFCASSEQGGNQPQHFGDGTRLSIL.

V usage is TRBV19 and J usage is TRBJ1-3; D unclear. CDR1 and CDR2 from the germline V gene are LNHDA and SQIVND (reference sequence). Deletions cut 7 bases from V and 4 bases from J, with 8 bases between. The CDR3 consists of 12 residues. CDR3 protein: CASKAGGNTIYF. In DNA form, the CDR3 reads TGTGCCAGTAAGGCGGGGGGAAACACCATATATTTT.

The gene calls are TRBV27 and TRBJ2-2; the match to TRBD2 covers 8 bases. The CDR3 extends over 17 amino acids. The germline gives CDR1 MNHEY, CDR2 SMNVEV (reference sequence). The junction had 11 bases not matched to a gene; V was cut back by 6 bases and J by 2 bases. The CDR3 loop reads CASSPEVAGYNTGELFF. The DNA for the CDR3 is TGTGCCAGCAGCCCAGAGGTAGCGGGATATAACACCGGGGAGCTGTTTTTT.

This chain links TRBV4-2 with TRBJ1-1, with a weak D call TRBD1 (5 bases). Germline V gene sequence: CDR1 LGHNA, CDR2 YNFKEQ. The length of the CDR3 is 15 residues. Deletions cut 4 bases from V and 2 bases from J, with 14 bases between. The CDR3 DNA is TGTGCCAGCAGCCCGGGGGGGGTTAGAAACACTGAAGCTTTCTTT. It translates to CASSPGGVRNTEAFF.

The CDR3: CASSIGQNSNQPQHF. The DNA for the CDR3 is TGTGCCAGTAGTATTGGGCAGAATAGCAATCAGCCCCAGCATTTT. The genes are TRBV19 and TRBJ1-5; D gene uncertain. Trimming removed 3 bases at V and 0 bases at J, with 9 bases between. CDR3 length: 15 amino acids. In germline, CDR1 is LNHDA, CDR2 SQIVND (reference sequence).

The rearrangement uses TRBV6-1 and TRBJ2-7, with D possibly called TRBD1 or TRBD2 (5 bases each). This CDR3 has 14 residues. Trimming removed 7 bases from V and 1 base from J, with 14 bases in between. Germline V gene data show CDR1 as MNHNS and CDR2 as SASEGT. The CDR3 coding sequence is TGTGCCAGCAACCCCGGGACGGCTTCCTACGAGCAGTACTTC. It encodes CASNPGTASYEQYF.